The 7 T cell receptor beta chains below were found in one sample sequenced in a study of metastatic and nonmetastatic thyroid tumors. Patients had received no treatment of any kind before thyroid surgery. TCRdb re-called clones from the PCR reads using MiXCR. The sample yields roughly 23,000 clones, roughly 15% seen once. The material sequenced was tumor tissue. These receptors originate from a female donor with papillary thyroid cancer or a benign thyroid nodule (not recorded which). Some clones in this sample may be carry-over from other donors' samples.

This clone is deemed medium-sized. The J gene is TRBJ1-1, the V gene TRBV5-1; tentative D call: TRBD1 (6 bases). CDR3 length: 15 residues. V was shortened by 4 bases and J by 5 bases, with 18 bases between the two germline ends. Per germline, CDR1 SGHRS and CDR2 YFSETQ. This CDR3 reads CASSAVQGLDTEAFF. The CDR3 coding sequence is TGCGCCAGCAGCGCCGTACAGGGACTGGATACTGAAGCTTTCTTT.

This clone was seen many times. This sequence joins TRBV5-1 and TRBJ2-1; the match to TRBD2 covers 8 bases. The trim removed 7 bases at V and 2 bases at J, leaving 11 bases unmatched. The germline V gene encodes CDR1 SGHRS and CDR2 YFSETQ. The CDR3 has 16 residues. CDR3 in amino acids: CASGWEAGDPYNEQFF. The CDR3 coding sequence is TGCGCCAGCGGCTGGGAAGCGGGAGACCCCTACAATGAGCAGTTCTTC.

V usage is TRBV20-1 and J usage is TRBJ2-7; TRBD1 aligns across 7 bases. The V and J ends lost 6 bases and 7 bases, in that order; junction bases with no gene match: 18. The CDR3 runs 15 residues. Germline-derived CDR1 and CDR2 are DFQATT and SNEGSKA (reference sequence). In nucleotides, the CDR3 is TGCAGTGCCAACTCGCAGGGAAAGGGGGCAGGGGAGCAGTACTTC. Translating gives CSANSQGKGAGEQYF.

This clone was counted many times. CDR3: CAIGPPYNQPQHF. For the CDR3, the DNA is TGTGCCATAGGGCCGCCTTACAATCAGCCCCAGCATTTT. The chain uses TRBV19 and TRBJ1-5; D is uncertain. The CDR3 consists of 13 residues. CDR1 is LNHDA, CDR2 SQIVND, per germline (reference sequence). V lost 10 bases, J lost 3 bases, and 13 bases lay in between.

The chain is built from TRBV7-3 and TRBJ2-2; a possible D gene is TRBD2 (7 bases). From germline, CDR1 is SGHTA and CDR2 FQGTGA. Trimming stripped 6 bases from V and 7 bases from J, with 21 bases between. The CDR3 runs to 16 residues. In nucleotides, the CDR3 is TGTGCCAGCAGTGCAGGGTATAGGGGGACTATCGGGGAGCTGTTTTTT. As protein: CASSAGYRGTIGELFF.

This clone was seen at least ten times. CDR3 nucleotide sequence: TGTGCCAGCAGCCCTCGAAAGACAGGCGAGCAGTACTTC. It encodes CASSPRKTGEQYF. This sequence joins TRBV9 and TRBJ2-7, with TRBD1 as a possible D gene (6 bases). CDR3 length equals 13 residues. V was clipped by 4 bases and J by 6 bases, with 14 bases between them. Germline CDR1 is SGDLS and CDR2 is YYNGEE.

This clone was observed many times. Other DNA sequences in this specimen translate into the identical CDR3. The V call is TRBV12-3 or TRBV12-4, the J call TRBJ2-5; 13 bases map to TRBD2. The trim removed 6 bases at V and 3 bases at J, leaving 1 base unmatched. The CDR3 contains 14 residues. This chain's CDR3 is CASRTSGGKETQYF. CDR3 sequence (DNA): TGTGCCAGCAGGACTAGCGGGGGGAAAGAGACCCAGTACTTC.